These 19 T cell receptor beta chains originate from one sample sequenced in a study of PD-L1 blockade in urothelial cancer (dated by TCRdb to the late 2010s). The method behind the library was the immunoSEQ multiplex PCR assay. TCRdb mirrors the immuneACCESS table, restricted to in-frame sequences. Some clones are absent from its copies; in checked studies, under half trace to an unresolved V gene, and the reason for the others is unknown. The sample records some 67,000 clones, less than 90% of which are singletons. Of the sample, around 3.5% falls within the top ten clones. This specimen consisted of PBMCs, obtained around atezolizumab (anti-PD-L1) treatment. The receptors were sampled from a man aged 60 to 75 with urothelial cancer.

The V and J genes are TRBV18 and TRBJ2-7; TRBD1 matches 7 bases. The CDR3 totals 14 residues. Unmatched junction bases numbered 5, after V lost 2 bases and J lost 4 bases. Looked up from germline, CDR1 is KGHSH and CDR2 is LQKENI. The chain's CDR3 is CASSPDPGGYEQYF. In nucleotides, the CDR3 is TGTGCCAGCTCACCAGATCCAGGGGGTTACGAGCAGTACTTC. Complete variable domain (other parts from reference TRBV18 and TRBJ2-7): NAGVMQNPRHLVRRRGQEARLRCSPMKGHSHVYWYRQLPEEGLKFMVYLQKENIIDESGMPKERFSAEFPKEGPSILRIQQVVRGDSAAYFCASSPDPGGYEQYFGPGTRLTVT.

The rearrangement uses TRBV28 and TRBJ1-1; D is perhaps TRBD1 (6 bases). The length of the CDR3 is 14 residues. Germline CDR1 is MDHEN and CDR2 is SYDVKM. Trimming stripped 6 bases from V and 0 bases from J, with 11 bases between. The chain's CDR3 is CASRAQGMNTEAFF. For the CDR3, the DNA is TGTGCCAGCAGGGCCCAGGGGATGAACACTGAAGCTTTCTTT. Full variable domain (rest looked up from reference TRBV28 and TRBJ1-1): DVKVTQSSRYLVKRTGEKVFLECVQDMDHENMFWYRQDPGLGLRLIYFSYDVKMKEKGDIPEGYSVSREKKERFSLILESASTNQTSMYLCASRAQGMNTEAFFGQGTRLTVV.

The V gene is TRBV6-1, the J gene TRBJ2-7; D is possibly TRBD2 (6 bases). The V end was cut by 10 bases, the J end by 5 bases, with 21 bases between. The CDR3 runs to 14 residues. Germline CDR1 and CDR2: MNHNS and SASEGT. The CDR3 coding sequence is TGTGCCACCTTGCCAAGGGGCTGGGGGGACGAGCAGTACTTC. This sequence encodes CATLPRGWGDEQYF.

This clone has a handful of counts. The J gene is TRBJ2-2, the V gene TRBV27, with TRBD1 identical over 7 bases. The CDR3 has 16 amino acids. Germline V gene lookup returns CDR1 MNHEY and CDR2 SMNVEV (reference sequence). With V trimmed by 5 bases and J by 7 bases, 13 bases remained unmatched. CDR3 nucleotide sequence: TGTGCCAGCAGTAACACAGGGGCCTACGGGGTCGGGGAGCTGTTTTTT. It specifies CASSNTGAYGVGELFF.

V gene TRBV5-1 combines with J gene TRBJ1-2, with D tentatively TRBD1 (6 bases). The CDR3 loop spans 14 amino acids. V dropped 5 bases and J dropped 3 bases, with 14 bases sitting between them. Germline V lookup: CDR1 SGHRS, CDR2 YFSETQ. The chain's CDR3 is CASSLAPGDYGYTF. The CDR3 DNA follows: TGCGCCAGCAGTCTCGCGCCAGGGGACTATGGCTACACCTTC.

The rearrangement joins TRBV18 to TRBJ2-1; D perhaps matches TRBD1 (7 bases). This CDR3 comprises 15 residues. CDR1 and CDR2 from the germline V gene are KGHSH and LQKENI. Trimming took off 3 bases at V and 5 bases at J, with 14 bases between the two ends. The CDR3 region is CASSPPQGGHNEQFF. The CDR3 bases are TGTGCCAGCTCACCCCCCCAGGGGGGCCACAATGAGCAGTTCTTC.

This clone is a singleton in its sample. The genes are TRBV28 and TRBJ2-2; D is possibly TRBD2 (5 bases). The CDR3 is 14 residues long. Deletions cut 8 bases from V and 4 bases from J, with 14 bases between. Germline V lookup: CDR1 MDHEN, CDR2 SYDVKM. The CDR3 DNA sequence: TGTGCCAGCGCCCCCGGCGGGCTCACCGGGGAGCTGTTTTTT. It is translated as CASAPGGLTGELFF.

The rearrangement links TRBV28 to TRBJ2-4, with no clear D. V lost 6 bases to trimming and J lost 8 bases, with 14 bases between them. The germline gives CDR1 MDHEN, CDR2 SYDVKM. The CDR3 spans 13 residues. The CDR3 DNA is TGTGCCAGCAGCCTTGAGCCCGAAGACATTCAGTACTTC. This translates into CASSLEPEDIQYF. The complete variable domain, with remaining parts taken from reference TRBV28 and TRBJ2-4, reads DVKVTQSSRYLVKRTGEKVFLECVQDMDHENMFWYRQDPGLGLRLIYFSYDVKMKEKGDIPEGYSVSREKKERFSLILESASTNQTSMYLCASSLEPEDIQYFGAGTRLSVL.

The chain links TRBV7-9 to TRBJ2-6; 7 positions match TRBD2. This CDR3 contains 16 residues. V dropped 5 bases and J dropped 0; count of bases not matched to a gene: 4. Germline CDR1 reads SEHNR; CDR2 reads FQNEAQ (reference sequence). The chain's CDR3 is CASSRSGASGANVLTF. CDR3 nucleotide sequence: TGTGCCAGCAGCAGAAGCGGGGCCTCTGGGGCCAACGTCCTGACTTTC.

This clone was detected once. CDR3 nucleotides: TGTGCCAGCAGTGAAGAGGGGACAGGGAAGACTGAAGCTTTCTTT. Translation: CASSEEGTGKTEAFF. The chain has TRBV6-1 and TRBJ1-1, with 9 bases matching TRBD1. The CDR3 is 15 amino acids. Per germline, CDR1 MNHNS and CDR2 SASEGT. With V trimmed by 1 base and J by 5 bases, 5 bases remained unmatched.

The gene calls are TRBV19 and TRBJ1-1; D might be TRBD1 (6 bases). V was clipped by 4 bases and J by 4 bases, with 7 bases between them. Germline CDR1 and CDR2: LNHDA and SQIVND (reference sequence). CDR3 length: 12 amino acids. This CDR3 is CASSTGATEAFF. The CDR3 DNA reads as TGTGCCAGTAGTACAGGGGCCACTGAAGCTTTCTTT.

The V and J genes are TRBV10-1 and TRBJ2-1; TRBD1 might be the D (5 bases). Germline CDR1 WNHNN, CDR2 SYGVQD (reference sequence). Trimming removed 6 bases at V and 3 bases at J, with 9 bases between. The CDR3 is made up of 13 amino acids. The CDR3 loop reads CASSQDNYNEQFF. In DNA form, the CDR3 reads TGCGCCAGCAGCCAGGACAACTACAATGAGCAGTTCTTC.

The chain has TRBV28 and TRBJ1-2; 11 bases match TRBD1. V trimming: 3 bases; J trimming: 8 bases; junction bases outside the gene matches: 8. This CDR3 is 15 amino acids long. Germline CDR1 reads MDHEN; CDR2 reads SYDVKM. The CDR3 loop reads CASSLGQGGVYGYTF. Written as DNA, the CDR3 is TGTGCCAGCAGTTTGGGACAGGGGGGGGTATACGGCTACACCTTC.

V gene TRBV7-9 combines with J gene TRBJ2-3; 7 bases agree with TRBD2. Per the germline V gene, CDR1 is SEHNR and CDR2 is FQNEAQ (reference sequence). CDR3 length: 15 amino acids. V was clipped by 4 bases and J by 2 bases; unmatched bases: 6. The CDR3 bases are TGTGCCAGCAGCTCAGGGACTACAAACACAGATACGCAGTATTTT. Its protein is CASSSGTTNTDTQYF.

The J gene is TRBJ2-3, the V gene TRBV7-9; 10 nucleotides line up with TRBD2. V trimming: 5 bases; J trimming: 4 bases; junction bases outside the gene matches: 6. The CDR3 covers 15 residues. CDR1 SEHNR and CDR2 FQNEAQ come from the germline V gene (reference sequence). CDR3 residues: CASSLHGLAADTQYF. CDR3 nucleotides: TGTGCCAGCAGCCTGCATGGACTAGCGGCAGATACGCAGTATTTT.

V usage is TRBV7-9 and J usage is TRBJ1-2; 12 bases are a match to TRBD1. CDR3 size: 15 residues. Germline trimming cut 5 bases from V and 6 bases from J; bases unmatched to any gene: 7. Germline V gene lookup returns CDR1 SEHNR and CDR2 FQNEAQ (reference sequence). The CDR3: CASSRAGTGGHGYTF. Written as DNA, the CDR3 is TGTGCCAGCAGCCGGGCCGGGACAGGGGGCCATGGCTACACCTTC.

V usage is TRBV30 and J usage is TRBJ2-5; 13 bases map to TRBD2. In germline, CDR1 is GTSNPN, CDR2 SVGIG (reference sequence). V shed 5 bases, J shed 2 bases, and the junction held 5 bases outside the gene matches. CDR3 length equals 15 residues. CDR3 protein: CAWARLAGGQETQYF. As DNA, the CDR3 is TGTGCCTGGGCCCGACTAGCGGGGGGTCAAGAGACCCAGTACTTC.

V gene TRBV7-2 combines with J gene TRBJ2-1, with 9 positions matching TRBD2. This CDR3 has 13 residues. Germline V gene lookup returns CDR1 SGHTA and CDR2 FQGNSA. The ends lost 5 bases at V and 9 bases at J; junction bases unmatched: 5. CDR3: CASSTLAGAEQFF. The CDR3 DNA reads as TGTGCCAGCAGCACGTTAGCGGGAGCTGAGCAGTTCTTC. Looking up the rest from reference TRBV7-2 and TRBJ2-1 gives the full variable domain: GAGVSQSPSNKVTEKGKDVELRCDPISGHTALYWYRQSLGQGLEFLIYFQGNSAPDKSGLPSDRFSAERTGGSVSTLTIQRTQQEDSAVYLCASSTLAGAEQFFGPGTRLTVL.

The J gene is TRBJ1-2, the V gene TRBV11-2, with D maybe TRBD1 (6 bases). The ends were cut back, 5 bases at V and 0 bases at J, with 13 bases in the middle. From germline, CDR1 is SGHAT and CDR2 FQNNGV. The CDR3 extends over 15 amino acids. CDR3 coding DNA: TGTGCCAGCAGCCAGTCCTGGGGGCCTAACTATGGCTACACCTTC. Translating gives CASSQSWGPNYGYTF.